Below are 20 T cell receptor beta chains sequenced from a single sample in a study of cytomegalovirus exposure and HLA in healthy donors. This PCR relied on a set of 60 Vbeta primers and 13 Jbeta primers. The repertoire was sequenced with immunoSEQ multiplex PCR; TCRdb's copy has only in-frame clones and lacks some. This table has more than 95,000 clones, 64% appearing once. Sequenced sample: PBMCs. These receptors all stem from a man between 60 and 75 years old in good health and CMV-seronegative.

The rearrangement links TRBV29-1 to TRBJ2-1; TRBD2 matches at 15 bases. The trim removed 5 bases at V and 9 bases at J, leaving 17 bases unmatched. This CDR3 spans 18 amino acids. CDR1 is SQVTM and CDR2 is ANQGSEA in the germline V gene. The chain's CDR3 is CSVSWTSGGAYFLGEQFF. The CDR3 DNA follows: TGCAGCGTTTCCTGGACTAGCGGGGGGGCCTATTTTTTAGGTGAGCAGTTCTTC.

V gene TRBV4-2 combines with J gene TRBJ2-7, with TRBD2 identical over 7 bases. After removal of 5 bases from V and 2 bases from J, the junction contained 9 bases not matched to a gene. This CDR3 spans 15 amino acids. From germline, CDR1 is LGHNA and CDR2 YNFKEQ. Here the CDR3 reads CASSYAGTTTYEQYF. The CDR3 coding sequence is TGTGCCAGCAGCTATGCCGGGACTACCACCTACGAGCAGTACTTC.

The gene calls are TRBV28 and TRBJ1-2; no reliable D call. This CDR3 has 11 residues. Germline lookup yields CDR1 MDHEN and CDR2 SYDVKM. Trimming removed 6 bases from V and 8 bases from J, with 10 bases in between. The chain's CDR3 is CASSSGLGYTF. The CDR3 DNA reads as TGTGCCAGCAGCTCAGGATTGGGCTACACCTTC.

This clone turned up a few times. The gene calls are TRBV2 and TRBJ2-7, with D possibly matching TRBD1 (6 bases). The V end was cut by 7 bases, the J end by 2 bases, with 12 bases between. Germline V gene data show CDR1 as SNHLY and CDR2 as FYNNEI. The CDR3 spans 13 residues. DNA of the CDR3: TGTGCCAGCATTTCGGACAGAGCCTACGAGCAGTACTTC. Translation: CASISDRAYEQYF.

The table lists this clone with many counts. The gene calls are TRBV10-2 and TRBJ2-5; 12 positions agree with TRBD2. V gave up 6 bases and J gave up 5 bases; unmatched junction bases: 10. The CDR3 runs to 16 residues. The germline V gene has CDR1 WSHSY and CDR2 SAAADI. The CDR3 DNA reads TGCGCCAGCAGGGCACTAGCGGGGGGCCCGGGGGAGACCCAGTACTTC. This codes for CASRALAGGPGETQYF.

To note about this clone: The identical CDR3 is also encoded by other nucleotide sequences in the sample. The gene calls are TRBV7-3 and TRBJ2-1; 12 nucleotides align to TRBD2. CDR3 size: 15 residues. V was clipped by 2 bases and J by 5 bases; unmatched bases: 1. CDR1 SGHTA and CDR2 FQGTGA come from the germline V gene. CDR3 in DNA: TGTGCCAGCAGCTTAGGACTAGCGGGGAACAATGAGCAGTTCTTC. Translation gives CASSLGLAGNNEQFF.

The CDR3, as DNA: TGTGCCAGCAGCTGGAGGACAGGGCTTAATGAAAAACTGTTTTTT. It is translated as CASSWRTGLNEKLFF. This sequence joins TRBV5-5 and TRBJ1-4; TRBD1 matches 8 bases. The CDR3 extends over 15 amino acids. V lost 3 bases and J lost 4; bases outside the gene matches: 5. Germline V gene lookup returns CDR1 SGHKS and CDR2 YYEKEE (reference sequence).

This chain links TRBV29-1 with TRBJ1-1; D remains unclear. Germline V CDR1 and CDR2: SQVTM, ANQGSEA. This CDR3 is built from 13 residues. The V gene lost 3 bases and the J gene lost 1 base, with 9 bases spanning the gap. CDR3 sequence: CSVDQVQNTEAFF. In DNA form, the CDR3 reads TGCAGCGTTGATCAGGTACAGAACACTGAAGCTTTCTTT.

V is TRBV27 and J is TRBJ2-7; the D is unclear. The CDR3 is 11 amino acids. Trimming cost V 4 bases and J 6 bases, with 7 bases left between them. CDR1 and CDR2 from the germline V gene are MNHEY and SMNVEV (reference sequence). The CDR3: CASSYYGEQYF. DNA of the CDR3: TGTGCCAGCAGTTACTACGGCGAGCAGTACTTC.

This clone came up once. The chain has TRBV5-6 and TRBJ2-5, with 11 bases identical to TRBD2. Germline V gives CDR1 SGHDT, CDR2 YYEEEE. With 4 bases clipped from V and 3 bases from J, the junction kept 2 bases outside the gene matches. The CDR3 length is 14 residues. The CDR3 spells CASSPGLAEETQYF. CDR3 DNA: TGTGCCAGCAGCCCGGGACTAGCGGAAGAGACCCAGTACTTC. The full variable domain, in which reference TRBV5-6 and TRBJ2-5 provide the parts outside the CDR3, is DAGVTQSPTHLIKTRGQQVTLRCSPKSGHDTVSWYQQALGQGPQFIFQYYEEEERQRGNFPDRFSGHQFPNYSSELNVNALLLGDSALYLCASSPGLAEETQYFGPGTRLLVL.

This chain uses TRBV18 with TRBJ2-1; TRBD2 matches 7 bases. The V gene's germline CDR1 is KGHSH and CDR2 LQKENI. Trimming cost V 5 bases and J 9 bases; bases outside gene matches: 13. This CDR3 is built from 15 residues. This chain's CDR3 is CASSEKRGLFVEQFF. CDR3 bases: TGTGCCAGCTCAGAAAAGCGGGGTCTATTTGTTGAGCAGTTCTTC.

The chain has TRBV5-1 and TRBJ2-1, with 8 bases lining up with TRBD1. This CDR3 has 15 residues. Germline assignment: CDR1 SGHRS and CDR2 YFSETQ. V gave up 2 bases and J gave up 0 bases; unmatched junction bases: 1. The CDR3 is CASSFQGASYNEQFF. CDR3 sequence (DNA): TGCGCCAGCAGCTTTCAGGGGGCCTCCTACAATGAGCAGTTCTTC.

The chain recombines TRBV27 with TRBJ1-2; TRBD1 is a possible D gene (5 bases). V was clipped by 7 bases and J by 2 bases, with 14 bases between them. Per the germline V gene, CDR1 is MNHEY and CDR2 is SMNVEV (reference sequence). This CDR3 region has 14 residues. CDR3 loop: CASKPRVVNYGYTF. The CDR3, as DNA: TGTGCCAGCAAGCCCAGGGTTGTAAACTATGGCTACACCTTC.

CDR3 sequence reads: CASSSDYDTGELFF. CDR3 in DNA: TGTGCCAGCAGTTCCGACTATGACACCGGGGAGCTGTTTTTT. This chain uses TRBV6-4 with TRBJ2-2; perhaps TRBD2 as D (5 bases). The CDR3 spans 14 residues. V was pared by 5 bases and J by 3 bases, with 10 bases between. The germline gives CDR1 MRHNA, CDR2 SNTAGT.

This chain's CDR3 is CASSKEGSPTGGAGANVLTF. CDR3 sequence (DNA): TGTGCCAGCAGCAAAGAAGGGTCGCCTACAGGGGGCGCTGGGGCCAACGTCCTGACTTTC. The V and J genes are TRBV21-1 and TRBJ2-6; the DNA was not used to check the table's D call, TRBD1. TRBV21-1 counts as a pseudogene. This CDR3 has 20 amino acids.

The chain joins TRBV7-3 to TRBJ1-1, with D unresolved. In germline, CDR1 is SGHTA, CDR2 FQGTGA. Trimming removed 5 bases at V and 1 base at J, with 8 bases between. This CDR3 contains 13 residues. Written as DNA, the CDR3 is TGTGCCAGCAGCACCACAGCGAACACTGAAGCTTTCTTT. Its protein is CASSTTANTEAFF.

This chain uses TRBV28 with TRBJ1-4; 9 bases match TRBD1. Germline V CDR1 and CDR2: MDHEN, SYDVKM. CDR3 length equals 16 residues. V lost 5 bases and J lost 3; bases outside the gene matches: 7. Here the CDR3 DNA reads TGTGCCAGCAGTACGTACAGGGGGCAAGCTAATGAAAAACTGTTTTTT. Its protein product is CASSTYRGQANEKLFF.

V usage is TRBV6-6 and J usage is TRBJ2-3, with D possibly being TRBD2 (6 bases). V lost 9 bases, J lost 6 bases, and 22 bases lay in between. Germline CDR1 is MNHNY and CDR2 is SVGAGI (reference sequence). This CDR3 comprises 15 residues. The chain's CDR3 is CASTLGGKLVDTQYF. CDR3 nucleotides: TGTGCCAGTACCTTGGGGGGAAAGCTGGTTGATACGCAGTATTTT.

This clone was seen ten or more times. CDR3 sequence: CATSRDKGQAGESYEQYF. The CDR3 coding sequence is TGTGCCACCAGCAGAGATAAAGGTCAGGCAGGGGAATCCTACGAGCAGTACTTC. The gene calls are TRBV15 and TRBJ2-7, with D possibly matching TRBD1 (6 bases). CDR3 length: 18 residues. The V gene's germline CDR1 is LNHNV and CDR2 YYDKDF (reference sequence). The V end was cut by 0 bases, the J end by 1 base, with 19 bases between.

V and J are TRBV5-4 and TRBJ1-4; no firm D call. From germline, CDR1 is SGHNT and CDR2 YYREEE (reference sequence). CDR3 size: 13 residues. The V end was cut by 1 base, the J end by 3 bases, with 4 bases between. The CDR3 nucleotides are TGTGCCAGCAGCTTGTCAGCTAATGAAAAACTGTTTTTT. Amino acid sequence: CASSLSANEKLFF.